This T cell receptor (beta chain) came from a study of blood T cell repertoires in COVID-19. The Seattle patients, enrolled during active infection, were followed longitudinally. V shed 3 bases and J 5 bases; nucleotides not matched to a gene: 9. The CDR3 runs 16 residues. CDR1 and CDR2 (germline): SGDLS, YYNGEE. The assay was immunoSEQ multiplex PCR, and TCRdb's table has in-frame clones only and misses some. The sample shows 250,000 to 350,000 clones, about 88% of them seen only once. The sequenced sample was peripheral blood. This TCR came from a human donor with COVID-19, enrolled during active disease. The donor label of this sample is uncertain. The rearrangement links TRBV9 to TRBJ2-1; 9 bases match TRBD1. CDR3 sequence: CASSGPGTGRDNEQFF. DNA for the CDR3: TGTGCCAGCAGCGGCCCCGGGACAGGGAGAGACAATGAGCAGTTCTTC.